This TCR beta chain was sequenced during a study of blood T cell repertoires in COVID-19. Repertoires were generated with immunoSEQ multiplex PCR, while TCRdb's copy carries only in-frame clones and drops some. The data show approximately 25,000 clones, with over 80% seen just once and approximately 60% held by the top ten. Trimming pared 0 bases from V and 3 bases from J, leaving 14 bases between. Germline values: CDR1 MNHEY, CDR2 SVGAGI. This CDR3 has 16 residues. The chain joins TRBV6-5 to TRBJ2-5; D is perhaps TRBD1 (8 bases). The sample consisted of peripheral blood. This TCR was sampled from an elderly woman with acute or convalescent COVID-19. CDR3 in DNA: TGTGCCAGCAGTTACTCTTACAGGGGGGGAGAAGAGACCCAGTACTTC. Residues: CASSYSYRGGEETQYF.